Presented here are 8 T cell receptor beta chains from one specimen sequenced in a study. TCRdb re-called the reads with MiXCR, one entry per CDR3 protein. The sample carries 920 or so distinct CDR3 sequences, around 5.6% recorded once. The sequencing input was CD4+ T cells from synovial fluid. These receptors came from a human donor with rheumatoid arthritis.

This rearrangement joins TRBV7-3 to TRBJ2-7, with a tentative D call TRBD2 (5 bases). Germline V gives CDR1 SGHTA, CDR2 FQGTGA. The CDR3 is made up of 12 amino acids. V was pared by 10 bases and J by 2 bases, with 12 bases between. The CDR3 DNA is TGTGCCACCCCAGCGGTGACCTACGAGCAGTACTTC. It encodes CATPAVTYEQYF. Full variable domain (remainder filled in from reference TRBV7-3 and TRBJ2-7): GAGVSQTPSNKVTEKGKYVELRCDPISGHTALYWYRQSLGQGPEFLIYFQGTGAADDSGLPNDRFFAVRPEGSVSTLKIQRTERGDSAVYLCATPAVTYEQYFGPGTRLTVT.

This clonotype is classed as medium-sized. The CDR3 sequence is CASSRNRQGGDTQYF. Written as DNA, the CDR3 is TGCGCCAGCAGCCGGAACAGACAGGGAGGAGATACGCAGTATTTT. The V call is TRBV4-1, the J call TRBJ2-3, with D perhaps TRBD1 (7 bases). The germline CDR1 and CDR2 sequences are MGHRA and YSYEKL. The germline V and J ends were trimmed by 4 bases and 5 bases, with 16 bases remaining between them. This CDR3 has 15 amino acids.

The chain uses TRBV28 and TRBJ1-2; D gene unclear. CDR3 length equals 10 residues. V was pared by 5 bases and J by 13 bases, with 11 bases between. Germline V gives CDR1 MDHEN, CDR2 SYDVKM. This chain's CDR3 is CASSTTGFTF. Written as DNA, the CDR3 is TGTGCCAGCAGTACGACCGGGTTCACCTTC.

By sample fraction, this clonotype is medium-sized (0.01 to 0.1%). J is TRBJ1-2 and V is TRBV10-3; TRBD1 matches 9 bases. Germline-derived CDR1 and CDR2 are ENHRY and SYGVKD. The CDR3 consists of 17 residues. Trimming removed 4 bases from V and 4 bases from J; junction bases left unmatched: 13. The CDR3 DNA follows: TGTGCCATCAGTGCCCGGGACAGGGCATCATTAACCTATGGCTACACCTTC. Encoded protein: CAISARDRASLTYGYTF.

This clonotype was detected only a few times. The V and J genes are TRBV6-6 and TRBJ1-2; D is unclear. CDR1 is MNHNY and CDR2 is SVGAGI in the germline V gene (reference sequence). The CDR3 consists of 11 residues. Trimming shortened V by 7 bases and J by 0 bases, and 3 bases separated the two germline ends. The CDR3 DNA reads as TGTGCCAGCACGGCTAACTATGGCTACACCTTC. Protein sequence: CASTANYGYTF.

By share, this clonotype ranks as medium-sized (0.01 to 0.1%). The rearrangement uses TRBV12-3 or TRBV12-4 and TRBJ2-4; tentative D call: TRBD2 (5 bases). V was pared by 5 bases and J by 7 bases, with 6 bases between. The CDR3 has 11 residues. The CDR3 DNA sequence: TGTGCCAGCAGTACTAGGAACATTCAGTACTTC. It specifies CASSTRNIQYF.

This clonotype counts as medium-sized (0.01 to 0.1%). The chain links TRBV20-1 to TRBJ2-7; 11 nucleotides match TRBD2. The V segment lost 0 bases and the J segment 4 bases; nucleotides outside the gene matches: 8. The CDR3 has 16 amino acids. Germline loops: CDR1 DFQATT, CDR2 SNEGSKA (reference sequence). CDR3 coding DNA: TGCAGTGCTAGAGATTCAAGACTAGCGGGACGGTACGAGCAGTACTTC. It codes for CSARDSRLAGRYEQYF.

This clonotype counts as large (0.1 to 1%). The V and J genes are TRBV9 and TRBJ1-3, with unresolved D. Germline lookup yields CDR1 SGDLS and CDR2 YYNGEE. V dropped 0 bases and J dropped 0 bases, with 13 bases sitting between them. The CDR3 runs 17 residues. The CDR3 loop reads CASSVEGSQSSGNTIYF. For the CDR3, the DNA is TGTGCCAGCAGCGTAGAGGGTTCCCAAAGCTCTGGAAACACCATATATTTT. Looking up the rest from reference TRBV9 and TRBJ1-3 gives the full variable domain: DSGVTQTPKHLITATGQRVTLRCSPRSGDLSVYWYQQSLDQGLQFLIQYYNGEERAKGNILERFSAQQFPDLHSELNLSSLELGDSALYFCASSVEGSQSSGNTIYFGEGSWLTVV.